This TCR beta chain was sequenced during a study of blood T cell repertoires in COVID-19. Study-level information: T cells, B-cell-depleted T cells, or PBMCs supplied cDNA or gDNA.

Profiled with immunoSEQ multiplex PCR; TCRdb holds only in-frame clones, not every one. Of about 200,000 clones listed, around 79% were seen once; the top ten hold approximately 13%. There are a few counts of this clone. Sequencing was performed on peripheral blood. The sequence came from a man aged 45-60 years who had recovered from COVID-19.

DNA for the CDR3: TGTGCCAGCAGGTGGTTGGGGACAGGGGCCAACGTCCTGACTTTC. Residues: CASRWLGTGANVLTF. This chain connects TRBV28 to TRBJ2-6, with D perhaps TRBD1 (6 bases). This CDR3 comprises 15 residues. Trimming cost V 6 bases and J 4 bases, with 13 bases left between them. Germline CDR1 MDHEN, CDR2 SYDVKM.